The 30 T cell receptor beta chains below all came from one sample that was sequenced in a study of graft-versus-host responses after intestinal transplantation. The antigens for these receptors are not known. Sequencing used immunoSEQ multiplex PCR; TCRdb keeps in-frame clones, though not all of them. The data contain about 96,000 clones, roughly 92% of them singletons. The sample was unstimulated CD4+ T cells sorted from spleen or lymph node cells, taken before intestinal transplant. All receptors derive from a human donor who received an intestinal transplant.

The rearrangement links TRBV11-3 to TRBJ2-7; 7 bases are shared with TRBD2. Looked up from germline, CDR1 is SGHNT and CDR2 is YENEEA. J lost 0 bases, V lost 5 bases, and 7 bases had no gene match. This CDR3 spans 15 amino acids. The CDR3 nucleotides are TGTGCCAGCAGCCCGGGCAGCGGGAACTCCTACGAGCAGTACTTC. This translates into CASSPGSGNSYEQYF.

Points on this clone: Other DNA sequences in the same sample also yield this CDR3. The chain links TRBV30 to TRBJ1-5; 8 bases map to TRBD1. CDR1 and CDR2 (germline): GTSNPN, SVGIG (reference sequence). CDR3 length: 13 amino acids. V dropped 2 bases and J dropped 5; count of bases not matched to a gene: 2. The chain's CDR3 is CAWSQGADQPQHF. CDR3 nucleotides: TGTGCCTGGAGTCAGGGGGCTGATCAGCCCCAGCATTTT.

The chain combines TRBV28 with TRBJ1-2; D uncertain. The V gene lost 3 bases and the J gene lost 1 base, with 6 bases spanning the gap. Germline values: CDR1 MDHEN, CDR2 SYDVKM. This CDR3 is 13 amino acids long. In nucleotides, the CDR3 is TGTGCCAGCAGTTTCCCCATTAACTATGGCTACACCTTC. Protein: CASSFPINYGYTF.

CDR3 sequence (DNA): TGTGCCTGGAGATTACTGACAGGGCTAGGCTACACCTTC. It is translated as CAWRLLTGLGYTF. The rearrangement joins TRBV30 to TRBJ1-2, with 7 bases identical to TRBD1. CDR1 GTSNPN and CDR2 SVGIG come from the germline V gene (reference sequence). The CDR3 covers 13 residues. The V segment lost 3 bases and the J segment 8 bases; nucleotides outside the gene matches: 9.

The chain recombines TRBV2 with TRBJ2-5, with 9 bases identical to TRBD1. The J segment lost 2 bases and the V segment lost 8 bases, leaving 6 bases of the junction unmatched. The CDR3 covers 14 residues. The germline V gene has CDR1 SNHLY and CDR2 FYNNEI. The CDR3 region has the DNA TGTGCCAGCGGGGGACAGGGCATTCAAGAGACCCAGTACTTC. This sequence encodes CASGGQGIQETQYF.

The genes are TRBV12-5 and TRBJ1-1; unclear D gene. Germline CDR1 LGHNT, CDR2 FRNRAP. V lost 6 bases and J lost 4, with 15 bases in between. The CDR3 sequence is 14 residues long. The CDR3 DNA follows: TGTGCTAGTGGCTCGAAATATCCTATCACTGAAGCTTTCTTT. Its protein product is CASGSKYPITEAFF.

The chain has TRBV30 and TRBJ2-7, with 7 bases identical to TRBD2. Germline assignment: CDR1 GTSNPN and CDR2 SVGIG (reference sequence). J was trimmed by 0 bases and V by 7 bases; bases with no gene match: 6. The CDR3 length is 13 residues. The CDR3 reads CASAGRASYEQYF. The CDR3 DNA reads TGTGCCTCGGCGGGGAGGGCCTCCTACGAGCAGTACTTC. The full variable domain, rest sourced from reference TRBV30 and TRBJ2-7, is SQTIHQWPATLVQPVGSPLSLECTVEGTSNPNLYWYRQAAGRGLQLLFYSVGIGQISSEVPQNLSASRPQDRQFILSSKKLLLSDSGFYLCASAGRASYEQYFGPGTRLTVT.

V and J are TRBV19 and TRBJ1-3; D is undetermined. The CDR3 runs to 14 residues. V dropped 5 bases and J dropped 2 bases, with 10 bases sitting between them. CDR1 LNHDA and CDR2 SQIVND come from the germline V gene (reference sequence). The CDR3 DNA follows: TGTGCCAGTAGTCCACACCAAGCTGGAAACACCATATATTTT. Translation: CASSPHQAGNTIYF.

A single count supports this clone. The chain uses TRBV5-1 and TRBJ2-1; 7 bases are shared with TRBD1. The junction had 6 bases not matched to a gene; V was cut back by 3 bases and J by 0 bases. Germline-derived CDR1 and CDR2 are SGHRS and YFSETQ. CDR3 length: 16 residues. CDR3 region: CASSSRPGGSYNEQFF. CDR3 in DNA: TGCGCCAGCAGCTCCCGGCCAGGGGGCTCCTACAATGAGCAGTTCTTC.

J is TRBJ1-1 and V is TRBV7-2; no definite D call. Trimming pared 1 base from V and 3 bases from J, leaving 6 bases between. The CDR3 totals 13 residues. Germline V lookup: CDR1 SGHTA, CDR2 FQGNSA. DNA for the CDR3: TGTGCCAGCAGCTTAGTGTTCGACACTGAAGCTTTCTTT. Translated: CASSLVFDTEAFF.

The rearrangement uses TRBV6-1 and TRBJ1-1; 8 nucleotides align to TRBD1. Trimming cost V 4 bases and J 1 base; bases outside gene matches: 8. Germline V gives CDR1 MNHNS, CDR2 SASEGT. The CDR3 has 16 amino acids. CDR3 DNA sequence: TGTGCCAGCAGTGTGGACAGGGAACGCGGGAACACTGAAGCTTTCTTT. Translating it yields CASSVDRERGNTEAFF.

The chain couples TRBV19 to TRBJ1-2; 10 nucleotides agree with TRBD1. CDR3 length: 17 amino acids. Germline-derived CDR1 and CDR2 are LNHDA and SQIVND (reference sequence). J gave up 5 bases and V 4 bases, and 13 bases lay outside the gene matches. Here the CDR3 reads CASSRGQGRFSGYGYTF. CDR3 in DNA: TGTGCCAGTAGTAGGGGACAGGGGCGTTTTTCGGGGTATGGCTACACCTTC.

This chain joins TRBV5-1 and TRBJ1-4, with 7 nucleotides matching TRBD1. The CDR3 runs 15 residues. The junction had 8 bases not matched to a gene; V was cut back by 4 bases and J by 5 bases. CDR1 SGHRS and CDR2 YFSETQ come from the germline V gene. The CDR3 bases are TGCGCCAGCAGCCTGAAAGGGACAGAGAATGAAAAACTGTTTTTT. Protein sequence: CASSLKGTENEKLFF.

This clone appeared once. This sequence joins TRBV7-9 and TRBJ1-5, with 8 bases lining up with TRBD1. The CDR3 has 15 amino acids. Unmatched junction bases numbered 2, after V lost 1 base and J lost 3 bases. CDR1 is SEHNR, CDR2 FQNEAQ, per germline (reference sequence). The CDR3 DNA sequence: TGTGCCAGCAGCTTAGAGACAGGGGACAATCAGCCCCAGCATTTT. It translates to CASSLETGDNQPQHF.

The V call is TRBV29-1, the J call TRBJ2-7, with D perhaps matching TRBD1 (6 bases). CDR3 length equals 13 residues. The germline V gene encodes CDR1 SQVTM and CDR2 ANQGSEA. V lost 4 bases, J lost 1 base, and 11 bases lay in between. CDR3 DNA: TGCAGCGTTGGACAGGATATTTCCTACGAGCAGTACTTC. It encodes CSVGQDISYEQYF.

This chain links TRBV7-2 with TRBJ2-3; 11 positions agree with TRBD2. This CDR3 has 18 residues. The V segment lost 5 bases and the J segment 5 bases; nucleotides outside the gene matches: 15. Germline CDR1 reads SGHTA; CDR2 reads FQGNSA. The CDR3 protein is CASSRQALAGGRLDTQYF. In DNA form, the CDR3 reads TGTGCCAGCAGCCGACAAGCCTTAGCGGGGGGGCGCCTAGATACGCAGTATTTT.

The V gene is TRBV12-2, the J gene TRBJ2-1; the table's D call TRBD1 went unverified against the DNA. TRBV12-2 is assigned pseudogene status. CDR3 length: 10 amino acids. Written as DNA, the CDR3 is TGTGCAAGTCGCCTAGACAACCAGTTCTTC. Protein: CASRLDNQFF.

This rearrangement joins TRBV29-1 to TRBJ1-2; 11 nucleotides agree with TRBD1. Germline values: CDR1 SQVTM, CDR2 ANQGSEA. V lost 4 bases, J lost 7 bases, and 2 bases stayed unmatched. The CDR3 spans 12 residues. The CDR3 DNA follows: TGCAGCGTTGCGGGACAGGGGGTTGGCTACACCTTC. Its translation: CSVAGQGVGYTF.

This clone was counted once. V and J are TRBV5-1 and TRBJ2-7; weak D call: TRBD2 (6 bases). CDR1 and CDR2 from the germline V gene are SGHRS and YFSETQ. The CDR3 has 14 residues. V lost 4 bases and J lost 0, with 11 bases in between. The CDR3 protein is CASSGRDYSYEQYF. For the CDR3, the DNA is TGCGCCAGCAGCGGGCGGGATTACTCCTACGAGCAGTACTTC.

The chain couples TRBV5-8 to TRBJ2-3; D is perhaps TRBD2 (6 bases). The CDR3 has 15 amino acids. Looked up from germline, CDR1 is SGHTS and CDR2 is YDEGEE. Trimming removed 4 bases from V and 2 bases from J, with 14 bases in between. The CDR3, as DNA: TGTGCCAGCAGCCCCCCGGGACTTATCACAGATACGCAGTATTTT. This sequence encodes CASSPPGLITDTQYF. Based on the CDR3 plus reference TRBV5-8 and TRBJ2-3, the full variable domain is EAGVTQSPTHLIKTRGQQATLRCSPISGHTSVYWYQQALGLGLQFLLWYDEGEERNRGNFPPRFSGRQFPNYSSELNVNALELEDSALYLCASSPPGLITDTQYFGPGTRLTVL.

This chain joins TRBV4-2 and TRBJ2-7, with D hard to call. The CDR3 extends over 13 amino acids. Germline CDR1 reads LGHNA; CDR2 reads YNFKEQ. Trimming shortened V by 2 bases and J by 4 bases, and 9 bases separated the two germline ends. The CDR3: CASSQRLEYEQYF. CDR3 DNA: TGTGCCAGCAGCCAACGACTGGAATACGAGCAGTACTTC.

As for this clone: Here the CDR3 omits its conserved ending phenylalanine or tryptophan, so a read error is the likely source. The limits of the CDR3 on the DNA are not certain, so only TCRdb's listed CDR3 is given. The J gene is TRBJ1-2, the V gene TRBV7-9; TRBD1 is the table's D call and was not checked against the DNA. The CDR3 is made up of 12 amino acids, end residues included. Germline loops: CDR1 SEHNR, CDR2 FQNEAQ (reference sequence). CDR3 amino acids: CASSLATGNEDV.

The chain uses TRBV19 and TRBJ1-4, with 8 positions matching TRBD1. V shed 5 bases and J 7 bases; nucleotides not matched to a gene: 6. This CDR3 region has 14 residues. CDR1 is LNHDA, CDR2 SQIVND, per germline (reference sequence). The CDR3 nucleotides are TGTGCCAGTAGTCGGGACAGGAGGGGTGAAAAACTGTTTTTT. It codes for CASSRDRRGEKLFF.

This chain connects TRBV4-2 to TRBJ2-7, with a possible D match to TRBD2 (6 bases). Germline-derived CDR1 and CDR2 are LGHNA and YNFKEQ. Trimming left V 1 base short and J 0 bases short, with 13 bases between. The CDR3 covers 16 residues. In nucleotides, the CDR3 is TGTGCCAGCAGCCAAGTATTCGGGAGTAACTCCTACGAGCAGTACTTC. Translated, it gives CASSQVFGSNSYEQYF.

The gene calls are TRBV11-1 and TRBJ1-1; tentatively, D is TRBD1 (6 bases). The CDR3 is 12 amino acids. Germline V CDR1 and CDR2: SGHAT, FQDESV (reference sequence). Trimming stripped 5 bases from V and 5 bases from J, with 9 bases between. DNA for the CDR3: TGTGCCAGCAGCACGCAGGGGACTGAAGCTTTCTTT. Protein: CASSTQGTEAFF.

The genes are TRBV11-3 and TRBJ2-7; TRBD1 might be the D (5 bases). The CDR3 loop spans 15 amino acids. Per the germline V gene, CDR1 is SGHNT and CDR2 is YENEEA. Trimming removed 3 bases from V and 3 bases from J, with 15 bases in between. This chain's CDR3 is CASSFLGPKSYEQYF. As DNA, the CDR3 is TGTGCCAGCAGCTTTTTGGGGCCGAAGAGCTACGAGCAGTACTTC.

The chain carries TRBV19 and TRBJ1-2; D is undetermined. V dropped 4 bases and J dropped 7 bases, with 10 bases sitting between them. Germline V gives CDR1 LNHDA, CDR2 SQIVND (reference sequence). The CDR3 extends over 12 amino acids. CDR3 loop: CASSNRPGGYTF. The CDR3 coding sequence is TGTGCCAGTAGTAATCGACCGGGTGGCTACACCTTC.

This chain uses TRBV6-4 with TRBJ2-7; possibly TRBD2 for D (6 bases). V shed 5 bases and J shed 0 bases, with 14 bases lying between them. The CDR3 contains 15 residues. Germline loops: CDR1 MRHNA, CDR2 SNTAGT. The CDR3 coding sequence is TGTGCCAGCAGTCCCGTCGCCGGGGGCTCCTACGAGCAGTACTTC. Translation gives CASSPVAGGSYEQYF.

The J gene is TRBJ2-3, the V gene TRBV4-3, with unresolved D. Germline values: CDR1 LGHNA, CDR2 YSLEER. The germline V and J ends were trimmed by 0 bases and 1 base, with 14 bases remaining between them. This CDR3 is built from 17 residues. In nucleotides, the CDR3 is TGCGCCAGCAGCCAAGAACTTTCTCCCCAGGGCACAGATACGCAGTATTTT. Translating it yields CASSQELSPQGTDTQYF.

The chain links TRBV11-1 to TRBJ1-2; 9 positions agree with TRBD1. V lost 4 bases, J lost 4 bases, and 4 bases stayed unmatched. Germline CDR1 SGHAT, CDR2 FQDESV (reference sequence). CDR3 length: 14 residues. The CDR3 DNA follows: TGTGCCAGCAGCTCAGGACAGGGGATCTATGGCTACACCTTC. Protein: CASSSGQGIYGYTF.